The sample holds a few counts of the clone carrying this T cell receptor (beta chain). Its antigen is not identified. These donors were members of the approximately 120-subject validation cohort, a group separate from the approximately 680-subject first cohort. The sample comes from a study of cytomegalovirus exposure and HLA in healthy donors. Study in general: The same platform was used for the 100 to 150 validation repertoires and the roughly 720 first-cohort repertoires, a later analysis reported. Regarding the study as a whole: Cytomegalovirus-associated TCR beta chains were listed, numbering some 180. The study found most TCR sequences rare, yet found some public TCRs in many donors.

Germline CDR1 and CDR2: SEHNR and FQNEAQ (reference sequence). This CDR3 contains 14 residues. The ends were cut back, 1 base at V and 5 bases at J, with 9 bases in the middle. Clones were sequenced by immunoSEQ multiplex PCR, and TCRdb holds only the in-frame ones, with some missing. The profile shows hundreds of thousands of clones, roughly 88% of them singletons. The TCR comes from a woman younger than 35 in good health and CMV-seronegative. The sample taken for sequencing was PBMCs. This chain links TRBV7-9 with TRBJ1-5; D might be TRBD1 (5 bases). This CDR3 is CASSLGPGHQPQHF. CDR3 sequence (DNA): TGTGCCAGCAGCTTAGGGCCAGGGCATCAGCCCCAGCATTTT. Looking up the rest from reference TRBV7-9 and TRBJ1-5 gives the full variable domain: DTGVSQNPRHKITKRGQNVTFRCDPISEHNRLYWYRQTLGQGPEFLTYFQNEAQLEKSRLLSDRFSAERPKGSFSTLEIQRTEQGDSAMYLCASSLGPGHQPQHFGDGTRLSIL.